This T cell receptor (beta chain) was observed in a study of blood T cell repertoires in COVID-19. Germline values: CDR1 KGHSH, CDR2 LQKENI. CDR3 length: 13 residues. V gave up 1 base and J gave up 5 bases, with 8 bases separating them. On this clone itself: The same CDR3 arises from other DNA sequences in this sample as well.

Authors' analysis steps: From reference gene primer amplification, estimates of nucleated cell counts were derived. Sequencing was performed with immunoSEQ multiplex PCR; in TCRdb, only in-frame clones are kept and a portion is missing. V and J calls and clone size follow that table, whereas D and trimming were derived from the DNA. The profile shows some 150,000 clones, roughly 84% of them singletons. Specimen: peripheral blood. This sequence originates from a man in his forties or fifties with acute or convalescent COVID-19. The chain recombines TRBV18 with TRBJ2-5; D not certain. DNA for the CDR3: TGTGCCAGCTCACCACTCCCAGGCGAGACCCAGTACTTC. Its protein is CASSPLPGETQYF.